This T cell receptor beta chain was sequenced for a study of T cells in Graves' hyperthyroidism and ophthalmopathy. General study results and limits: Blood also contained most expanded thyroid clonotypes above 0.001. Before onset, ophthalmopathy was predicted by the model a median around 6.5 months earlier.

V shed 0 bases and J 2 bases; nucleotides not matched to a gene: 8. CDR1 is SGHRS and CDR2 is YFSETQ in the germline V gene. CDR3 size: 16 residues. The TCR beta CDR3 regions underwent amplification using RNA transcripts as the source. HTBI primers were the set used in a first-round RT-PCR of the TCR CDR3. TCRdb used MiXCR to reprocess the multiplex PCR reads, holding one entry per CDR3 protein. The top ten clones hold 15% to 20% of a sample with around 390,000 distinct CDR3 sequences, about 14% of them seen once. This clonotype came up many times. No antigen is known for it. This sequence originates from a woman in her twenties or thirties with Graves' ophthalmopathy. The V gene is TRBV5-1, the J gene TRBJ2-7; TRBD1 agrees at 7 bases. Source material: blood. CDR3 DNA sequence: TGCGCCAGCAGCTTGGATACCGGGACAGCAACCTACGAGCAGTACTTC. It yields the protein CASSLDTGTATYEQYF.